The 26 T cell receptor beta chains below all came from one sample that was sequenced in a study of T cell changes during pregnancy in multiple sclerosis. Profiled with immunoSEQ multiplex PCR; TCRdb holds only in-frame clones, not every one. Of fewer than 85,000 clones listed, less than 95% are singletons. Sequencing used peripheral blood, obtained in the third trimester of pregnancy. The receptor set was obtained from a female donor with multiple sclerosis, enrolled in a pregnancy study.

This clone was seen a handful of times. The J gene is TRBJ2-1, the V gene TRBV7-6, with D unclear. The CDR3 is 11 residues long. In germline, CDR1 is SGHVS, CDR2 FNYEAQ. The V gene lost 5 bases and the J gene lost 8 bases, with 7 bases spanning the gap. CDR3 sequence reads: CASSDGHEQFF. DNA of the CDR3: TGTGCCAGCAGCGATGGGCATGAGCAGTTCTTC.

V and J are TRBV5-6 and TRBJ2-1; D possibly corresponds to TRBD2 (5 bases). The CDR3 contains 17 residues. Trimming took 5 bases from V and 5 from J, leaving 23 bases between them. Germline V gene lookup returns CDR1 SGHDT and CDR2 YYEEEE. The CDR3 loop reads CASSSSKILVGNNEQFF. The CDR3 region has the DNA TGTGCCAGCAGTTCCTCTAAGATACTAGTAGGAAACAATGAGCAGTTCTTC. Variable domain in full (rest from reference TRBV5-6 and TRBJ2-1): DAGVTQSPTHLIKTRGQQVTLRCSPKSGHDTVSWYQQALGQGPQFIFQYYEEEERQRGNFPDRFSGHQFPNYSSELNVNALLLGDSALYLCASSSSKILVGNNEQFFGPGTRLTVL.

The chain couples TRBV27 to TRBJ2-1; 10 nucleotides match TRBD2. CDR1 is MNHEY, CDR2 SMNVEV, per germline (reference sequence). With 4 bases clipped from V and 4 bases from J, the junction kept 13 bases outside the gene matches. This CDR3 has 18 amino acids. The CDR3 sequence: CASSSSGGGKREYNEQFF. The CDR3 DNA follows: TGTGCCAGCAGTTCTAGCGGGGGCGGGAAGCGAGAATACAATGAGCAGTTCTTC.

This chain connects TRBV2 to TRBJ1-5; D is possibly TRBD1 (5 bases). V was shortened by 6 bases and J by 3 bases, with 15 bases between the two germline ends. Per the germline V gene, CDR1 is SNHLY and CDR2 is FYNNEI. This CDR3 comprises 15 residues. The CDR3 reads CASSEMGGDNQPQHF. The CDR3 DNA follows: TGTGCCAGCAGCGAGATGGGGGGTGACAATCAGCCCCAGCATTTT.

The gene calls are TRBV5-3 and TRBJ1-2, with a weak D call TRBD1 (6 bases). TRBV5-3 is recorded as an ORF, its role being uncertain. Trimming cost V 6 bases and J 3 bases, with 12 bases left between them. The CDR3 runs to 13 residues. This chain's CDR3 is CARTRTAYYGYTF. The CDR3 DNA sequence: TGTGCCAGAACCCGGACAGCATACTATGGCTACACCTTC.

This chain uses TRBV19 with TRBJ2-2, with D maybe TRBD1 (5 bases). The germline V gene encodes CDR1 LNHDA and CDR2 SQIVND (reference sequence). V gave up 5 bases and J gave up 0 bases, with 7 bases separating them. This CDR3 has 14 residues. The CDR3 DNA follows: TGTGCCAGTAGTCGGACAACGAACACCGGGGAGCTGTTTTTT. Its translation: CASSRTTNTGELFF.

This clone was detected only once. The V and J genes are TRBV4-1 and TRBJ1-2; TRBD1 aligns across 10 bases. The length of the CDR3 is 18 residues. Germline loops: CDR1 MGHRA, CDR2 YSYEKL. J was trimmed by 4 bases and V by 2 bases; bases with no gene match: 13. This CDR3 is CASSQLPGQGIGTYGYTF. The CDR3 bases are TGCGCCAGCAGCCAATTACCGGGACAGGGGATAGGGACCTATGGCTACACCTTC.

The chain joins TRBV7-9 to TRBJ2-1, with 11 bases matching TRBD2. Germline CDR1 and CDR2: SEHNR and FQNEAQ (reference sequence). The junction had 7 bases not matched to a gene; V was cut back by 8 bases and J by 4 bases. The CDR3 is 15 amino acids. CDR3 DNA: TGTGCCAGCGGTCCTCTAGCGGGGGGATACAATGAGCAGTTCTTC. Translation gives CASGPLAGGYNEQFF.

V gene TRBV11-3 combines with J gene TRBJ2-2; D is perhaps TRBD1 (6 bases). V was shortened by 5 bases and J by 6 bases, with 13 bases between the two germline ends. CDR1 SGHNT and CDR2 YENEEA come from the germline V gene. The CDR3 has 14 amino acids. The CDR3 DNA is TGTGCCAGCAGCAACGCCCCAGGGGCCGGGGAGCTGTTTTTT. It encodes CASSNAPGAGELFF.

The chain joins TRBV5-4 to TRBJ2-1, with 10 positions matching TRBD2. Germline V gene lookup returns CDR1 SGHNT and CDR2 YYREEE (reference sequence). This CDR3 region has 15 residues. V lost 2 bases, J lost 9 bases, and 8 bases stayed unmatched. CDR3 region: CASSLDQRGGIEQFF. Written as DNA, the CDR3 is TGTGCCAGCAGCTTAGATCAGCGGGGGGGCATTGAGCAGTTCTTC.

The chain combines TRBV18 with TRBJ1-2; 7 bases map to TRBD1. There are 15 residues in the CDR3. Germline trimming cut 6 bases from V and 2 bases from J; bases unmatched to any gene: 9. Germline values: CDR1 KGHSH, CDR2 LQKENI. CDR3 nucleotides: TGTGCCAGCTCCCCAAACGACAGGGAAAACTATGGCTACACCTTC. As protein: CASSPNDRENYGYTF.

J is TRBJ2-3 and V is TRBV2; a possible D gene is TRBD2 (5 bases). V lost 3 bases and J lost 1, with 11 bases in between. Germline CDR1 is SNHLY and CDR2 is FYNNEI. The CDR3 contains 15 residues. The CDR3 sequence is CASSDPSSGTDTQYF. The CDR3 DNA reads TGTGCCAGCAGTGACCCTAGCAGTGGCACAGATACGCAGTATTTT. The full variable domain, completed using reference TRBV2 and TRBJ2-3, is EPEVTQTPSHQVTQMGQEVILRCVPISNHLYFYWYRQILGQKVEFLVSFYNNEISEKSEIFDDQFSVERPDGSNFTLKIRSTKLEDSAMYFCASSDPSSGTDTQYFGPGTRLTVL.

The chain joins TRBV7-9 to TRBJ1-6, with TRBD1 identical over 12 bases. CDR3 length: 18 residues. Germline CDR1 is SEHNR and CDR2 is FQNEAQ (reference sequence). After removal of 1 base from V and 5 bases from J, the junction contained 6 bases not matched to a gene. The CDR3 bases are TGTGCCAGCAGCTTAGTTGGGACAGGGGGCTTTCATAATTCACCCCTCCACTTT. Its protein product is CASSLVGTGGFHNSPLHF.

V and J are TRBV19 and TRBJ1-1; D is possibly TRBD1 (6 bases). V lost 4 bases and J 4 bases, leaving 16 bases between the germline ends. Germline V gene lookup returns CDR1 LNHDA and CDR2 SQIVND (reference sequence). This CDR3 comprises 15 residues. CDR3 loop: CASSRGPQGSTEAFF. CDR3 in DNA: TGTGCCAGTAGTAGGGGGCCACAGGGATCCACTGAAGCTTTCTTT.

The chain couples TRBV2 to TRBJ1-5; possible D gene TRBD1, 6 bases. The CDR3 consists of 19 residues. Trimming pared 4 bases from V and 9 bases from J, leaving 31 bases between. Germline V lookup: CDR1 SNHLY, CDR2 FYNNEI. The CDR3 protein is CASSVGGGLLKTQGGPQHF. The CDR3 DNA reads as TGTGCCAGCAGTGTGGGAGGGGGGTTATTAAAAACCCAAGGTGGGCCCCAGCATTTT.

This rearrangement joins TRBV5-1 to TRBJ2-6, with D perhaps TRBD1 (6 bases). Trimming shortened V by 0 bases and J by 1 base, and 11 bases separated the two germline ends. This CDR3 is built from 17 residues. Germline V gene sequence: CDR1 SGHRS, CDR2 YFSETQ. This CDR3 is CASSLGLQGSGANVLTF. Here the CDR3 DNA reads TGCGCCAGCAGCTTGGGACTACAGGGTTCTGGGGCCAACGTCCTGACTTTC.

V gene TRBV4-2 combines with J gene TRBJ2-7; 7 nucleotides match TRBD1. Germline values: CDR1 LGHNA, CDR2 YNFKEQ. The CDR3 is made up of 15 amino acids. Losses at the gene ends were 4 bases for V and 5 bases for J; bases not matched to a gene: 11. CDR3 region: CASSPLKGQPHEQYF. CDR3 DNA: TGTGCCAGCAGCCCCCTCAAGGGACAGCCCCACGAGCAGTACTTC.

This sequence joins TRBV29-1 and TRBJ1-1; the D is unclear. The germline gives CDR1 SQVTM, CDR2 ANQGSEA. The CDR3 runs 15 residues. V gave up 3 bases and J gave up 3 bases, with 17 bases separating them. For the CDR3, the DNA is TGCAGCGTTGATTGGGAGGGAAGGGCGCACACTGAAGCTTTCTTT. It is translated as CSVDWEGRAHTEAFF. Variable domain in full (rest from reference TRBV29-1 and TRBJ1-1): SAVISQKPSRDICQRGTSLTIQCQVDSQVTMMFWYRQQPGQSLTLIATANQGSEATYESGFVIDKFPISRPNLTFSTLTVSNMSPEDSSIYLCSVDWEGRAHTEAFFGQGTRLTVV.

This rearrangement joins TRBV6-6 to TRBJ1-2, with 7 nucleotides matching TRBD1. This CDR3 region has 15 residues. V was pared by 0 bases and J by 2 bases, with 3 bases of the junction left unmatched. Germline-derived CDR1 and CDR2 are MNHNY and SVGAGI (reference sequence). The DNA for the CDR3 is TGTGCCAGCAGTTACTCCGGACAGGCCAACTATGGCTACACCTTC. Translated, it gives CASSYSGQANYGYTF.

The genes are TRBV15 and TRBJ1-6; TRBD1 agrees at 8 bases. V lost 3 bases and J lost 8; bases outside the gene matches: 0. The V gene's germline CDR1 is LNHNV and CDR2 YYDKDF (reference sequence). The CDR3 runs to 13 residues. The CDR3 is CATSRDRDSPLHF. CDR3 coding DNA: TGTGCCACCAGCAGGGACAGGGATTCACCCCTCCACTTT. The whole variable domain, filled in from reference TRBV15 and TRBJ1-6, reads DAMVIQNPRYQVTQFGKPVTLSCSQTLNHNVMYWYQQKSSQAPKLLFHYYDKDFNNEADTPDNFQSRRPNTSFCFLDIRSPGLGDTAMYLCATSRDRDSPLHFGNGTRLTVT.

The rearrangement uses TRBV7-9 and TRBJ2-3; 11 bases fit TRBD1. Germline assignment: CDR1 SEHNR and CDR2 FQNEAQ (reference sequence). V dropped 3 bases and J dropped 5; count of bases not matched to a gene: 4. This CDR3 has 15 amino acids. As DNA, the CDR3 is TGTGCCAGCAGCTTCCGGGACAGGGGGATAGATACGCAGTATTTT. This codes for CASSFRDRGIDTQYF. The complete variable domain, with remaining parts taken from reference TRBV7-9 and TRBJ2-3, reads DTGVSQNPRHKITKRGQNVTFRCDPISEHNRLYWYRQTLGQGPEFLTYFQNEAQLEKSRLLSDRFSAERPKGSFSTLEIQRTEQGDSAMYLCASSFRDRGIDTQYFGPGTRLTVL.

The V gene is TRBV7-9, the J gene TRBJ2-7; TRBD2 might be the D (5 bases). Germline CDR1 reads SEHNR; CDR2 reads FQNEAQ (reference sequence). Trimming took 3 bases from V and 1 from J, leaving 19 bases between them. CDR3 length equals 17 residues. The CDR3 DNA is TGTGCCAGCAGCTTTCCCAGGCTAGGACTCCATTCCTACGAGCAGTACTTC. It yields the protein CASSFPRLGLHSYEQYF.

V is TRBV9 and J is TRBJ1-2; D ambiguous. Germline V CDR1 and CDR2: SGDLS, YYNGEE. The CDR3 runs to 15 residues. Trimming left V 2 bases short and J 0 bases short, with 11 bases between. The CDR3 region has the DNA TGTGCCAGCAGCGTCACAGACGCCCCTAACTATGGCTACACCTTC. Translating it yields CASSVTDAPNYGYTF.

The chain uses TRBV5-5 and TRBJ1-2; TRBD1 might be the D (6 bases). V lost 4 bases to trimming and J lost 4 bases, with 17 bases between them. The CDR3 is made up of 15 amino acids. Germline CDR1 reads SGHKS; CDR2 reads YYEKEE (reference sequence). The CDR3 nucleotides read TGTGCCAGCAGCACCGGACAGATTTCTTTCTATGGCTACACCTTC. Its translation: CASSTGQISFYGYTF.

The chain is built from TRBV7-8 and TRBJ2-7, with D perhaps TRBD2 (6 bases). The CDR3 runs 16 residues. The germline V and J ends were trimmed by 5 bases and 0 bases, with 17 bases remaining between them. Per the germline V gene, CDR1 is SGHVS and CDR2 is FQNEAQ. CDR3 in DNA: TGTGCCAGCAGCCCGTTAGCGGCTACCTCCTCCTACGAGCAGTACTTC. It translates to CASSPLAATSSYEQYF.

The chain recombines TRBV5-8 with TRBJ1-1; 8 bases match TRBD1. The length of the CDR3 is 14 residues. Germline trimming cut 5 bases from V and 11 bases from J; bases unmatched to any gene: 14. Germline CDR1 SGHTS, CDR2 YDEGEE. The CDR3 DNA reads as TGTGCCAGCAGACGACCGGGACAGGCAAGATCTGCTTTCTTT. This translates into CASRRPGQARSAFF. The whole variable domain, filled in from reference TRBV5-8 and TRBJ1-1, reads EAGVTQSPTHLIKTRGQQATLRCSPISGHTSVYWYQQALGLGLQFLLWYDEGEERNRGNFPPRFSGRQFPNYSSELNVNALELEDSALYLCASRRPGQARSAFFGQGTRLTVV.